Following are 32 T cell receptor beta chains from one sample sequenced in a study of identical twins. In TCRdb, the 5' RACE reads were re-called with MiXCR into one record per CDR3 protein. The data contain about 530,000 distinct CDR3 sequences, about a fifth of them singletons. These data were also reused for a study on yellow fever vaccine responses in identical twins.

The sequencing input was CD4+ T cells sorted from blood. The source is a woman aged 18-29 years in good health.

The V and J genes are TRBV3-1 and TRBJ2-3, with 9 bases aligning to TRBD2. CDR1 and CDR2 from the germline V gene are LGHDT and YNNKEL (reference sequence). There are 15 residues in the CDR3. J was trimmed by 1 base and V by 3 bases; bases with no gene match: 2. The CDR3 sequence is CASSHSSGGTDTQYF. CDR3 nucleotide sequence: TGTGCCAGCAGCCATTCTAGCGGGGGCACAGATACGCAGTATTTT.

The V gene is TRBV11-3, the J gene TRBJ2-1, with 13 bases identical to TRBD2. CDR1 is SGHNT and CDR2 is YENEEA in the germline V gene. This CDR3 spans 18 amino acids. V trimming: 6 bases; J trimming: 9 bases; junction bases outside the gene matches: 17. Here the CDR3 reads CASSILRTSGGPRPEQFF. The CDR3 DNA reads TGTGCCAGCAGTATTCTCCGGACTAGCGGGGGCCCACGTCCTGAGCAGTTCTTC.

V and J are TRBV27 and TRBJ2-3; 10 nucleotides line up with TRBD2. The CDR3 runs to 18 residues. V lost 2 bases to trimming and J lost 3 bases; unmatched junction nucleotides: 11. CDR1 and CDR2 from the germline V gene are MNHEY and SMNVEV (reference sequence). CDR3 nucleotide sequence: TGTGCCAGCAGTTTACGAGCGGCTAGCGGGAGTATAACAGATACGCAGTATTTT. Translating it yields CASSLRAASGSITDTQYF.

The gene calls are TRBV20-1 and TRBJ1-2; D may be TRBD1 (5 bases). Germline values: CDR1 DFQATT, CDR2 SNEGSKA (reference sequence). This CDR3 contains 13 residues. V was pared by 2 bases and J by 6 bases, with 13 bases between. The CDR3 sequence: CSARQPAGHGYTF. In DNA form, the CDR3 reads TGCAGTGCTAGACAGCCGGCAGGGCATGGCTACACCTTC.

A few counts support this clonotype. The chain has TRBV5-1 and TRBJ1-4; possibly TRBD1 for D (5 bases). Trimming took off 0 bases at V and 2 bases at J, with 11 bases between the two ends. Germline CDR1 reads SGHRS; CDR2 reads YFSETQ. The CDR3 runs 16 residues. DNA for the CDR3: TGCGCCAGCAGCTTGGCCGGGGGAGGCACTAATGAAAAACTGTTTTTT. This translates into CASSLAGGGTNEKLFF.

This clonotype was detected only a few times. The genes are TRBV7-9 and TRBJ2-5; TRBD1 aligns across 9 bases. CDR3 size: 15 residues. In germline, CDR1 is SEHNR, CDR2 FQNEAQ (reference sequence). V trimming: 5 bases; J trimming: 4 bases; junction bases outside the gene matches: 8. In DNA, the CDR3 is TGTGCCAGCAGCCTACAGGGGGCGGCGGGAGAGACCCAGTACTTC. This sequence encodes CASSLQGAAGETQYF.

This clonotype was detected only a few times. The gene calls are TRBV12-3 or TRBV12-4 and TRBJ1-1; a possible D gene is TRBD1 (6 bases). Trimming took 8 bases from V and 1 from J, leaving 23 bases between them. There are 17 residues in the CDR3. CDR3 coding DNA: TGTGCCAGCCCTACCCCCGCTTACGGCAGGGGGAACACTGAAGCTTTCTTT. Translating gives CASPTPAYGRGNTEAFF.

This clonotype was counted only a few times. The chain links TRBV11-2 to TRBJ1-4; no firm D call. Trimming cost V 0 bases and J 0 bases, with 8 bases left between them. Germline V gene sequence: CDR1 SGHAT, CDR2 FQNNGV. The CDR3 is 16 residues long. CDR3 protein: CASSLEAVATNEKLFF. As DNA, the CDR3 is TGTGCCAGCAGCTTAGAGGCGGTCGCAACTAATGAAAAACTGTTTTTT.

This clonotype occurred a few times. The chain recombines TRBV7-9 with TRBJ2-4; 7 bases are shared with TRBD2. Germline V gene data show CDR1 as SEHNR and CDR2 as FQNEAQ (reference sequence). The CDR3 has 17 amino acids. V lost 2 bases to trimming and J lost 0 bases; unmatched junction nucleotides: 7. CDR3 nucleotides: TGTGCCAGCAGCTTATTCGTAGCGGGTCTAGCCAAAAACATTCAGTACTTC. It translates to CASSLFVAGLAKNIQYF. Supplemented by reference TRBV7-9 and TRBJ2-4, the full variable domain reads DTGVSQNPRHKITKRGQNVTFRCDPISEHNRLYWYRQTLGQGPEFLTYFQNEAQLEKSRLLSDRFSAERPKGSFSTLEIQRTEQGDSAMYLCASSLFVAGLAKNIQYFGAGTRLSVL.

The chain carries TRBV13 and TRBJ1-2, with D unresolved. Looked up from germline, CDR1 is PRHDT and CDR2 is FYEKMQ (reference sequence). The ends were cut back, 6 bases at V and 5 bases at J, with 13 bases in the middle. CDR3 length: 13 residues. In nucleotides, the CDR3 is TGTGCCAGCAGGCGCAGTCCTGAGTATGGCTACACCTTC. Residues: CASRRSPEYGYTF.

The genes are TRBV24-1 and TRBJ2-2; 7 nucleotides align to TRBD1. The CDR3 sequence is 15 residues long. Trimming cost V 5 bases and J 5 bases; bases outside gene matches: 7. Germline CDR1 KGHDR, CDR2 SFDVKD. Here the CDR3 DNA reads TGTGCCACCAGTGTCTCGACAGGGATTACCGGGGAGCTGTTTTTT. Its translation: CATSVSTGITGELFF.

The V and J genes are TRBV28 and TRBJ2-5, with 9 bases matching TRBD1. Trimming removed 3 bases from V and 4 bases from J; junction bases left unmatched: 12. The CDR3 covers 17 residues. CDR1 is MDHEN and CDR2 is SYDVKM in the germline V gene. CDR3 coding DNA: TGTGCCAGCAGTTTGGGGACAGGGAGAGAGGGGAGAGAGACCCAGTACTTC. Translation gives CASSLGTGREGRETQYF.

CDR3 region: CATRLPPGQRQRTDTQYF. The CDR3 coding sequence is TGTGCCACCCGCCTTCCCCCGGGACAACGACAGAGAACAGATACGCAGTATTTT. The chain uses TRBV24-1 and TRBJ2-3; perhaps TRBD1 as D (6 bases). CDR3 length: 18 residues. Germline CDR1 reads KGHDR; CDR2 reads SFDVKD. With 9 bases removed from V and 3 bases from J, the gap between germline ends came to 27 bases.

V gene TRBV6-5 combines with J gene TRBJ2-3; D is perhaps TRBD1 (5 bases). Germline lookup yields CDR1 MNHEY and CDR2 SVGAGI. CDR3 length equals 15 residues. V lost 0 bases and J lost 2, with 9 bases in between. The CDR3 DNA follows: TGTGCCAGCAGTTACTCAGGGGCGGACACAGATACGCAGTATTTT. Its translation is CASSYSGADTDTQYF.

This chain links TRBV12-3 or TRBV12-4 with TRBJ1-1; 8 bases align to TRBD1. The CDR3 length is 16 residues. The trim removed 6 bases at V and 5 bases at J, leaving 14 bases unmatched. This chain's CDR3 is CASRTQTGVPRTEAFF. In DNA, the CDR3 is TGTGCCAGCAGGACCCAGACAGGGGTCCCGAGGACTGAAGCTTTCTTT.

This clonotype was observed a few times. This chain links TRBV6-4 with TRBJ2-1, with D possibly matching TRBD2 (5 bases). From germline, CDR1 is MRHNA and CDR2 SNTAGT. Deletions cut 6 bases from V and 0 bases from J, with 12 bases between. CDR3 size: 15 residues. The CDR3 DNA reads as TGTGCCAGCAGCAGTGGGAGTTACTCCTACAATGAGCAGTTCTTC. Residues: CASSSGSYSYNEQFF.

CDR3 loop: CASSVWSAGEQYF. DNA for the CDR3: TGTGCCAGCAGCGTCTGGTCGGCAGGCGAGCAGTACTTC. The chain has TRBV9 and TRBJ2-7, with unresolved D. The germline V gene encodes CDR1 SGDLS and CDR2 YYNGEE. V shed 2 bases and J shed 6 bases, with 12 bases lying between them. The CDR3 totals 13 residues.

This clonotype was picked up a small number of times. The CDR3 reads CASSYALDRENTEAFF. CDR3 bases: TGTGCCAGCAGTTACGCCCTGGACAGGGAGAACACTGAAGCTTTCTTT. The V and J genes are TRBV6-2 or TRBV6-3 and TRBJ1-1; 8 nucleotides line up with TRBD1. Unmatched junction bases numbered 6, after V lost 2 bases and J lost 1 base. Germline lookup yields CDR1 MNHEY and CDR2 SVGEGT. This CDR3 comprises 16 residues.

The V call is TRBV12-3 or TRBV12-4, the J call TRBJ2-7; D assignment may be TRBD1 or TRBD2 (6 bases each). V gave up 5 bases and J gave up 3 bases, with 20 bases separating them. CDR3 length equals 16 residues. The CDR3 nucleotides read TGTGCCAGCAGTCTCAAGGGGGGTCCTAACAACTACGAGCAGTACTTC. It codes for CASSLKGGPNNYEQYF.

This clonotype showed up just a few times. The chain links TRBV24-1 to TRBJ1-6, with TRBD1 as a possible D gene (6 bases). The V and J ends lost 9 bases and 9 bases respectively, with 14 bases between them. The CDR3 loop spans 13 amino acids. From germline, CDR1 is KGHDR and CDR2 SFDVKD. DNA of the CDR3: TGTGCCACCGGTAAGGGGGGCAGTTCACCCCTCCACTTT. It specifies CATGKGGSSPLHF.

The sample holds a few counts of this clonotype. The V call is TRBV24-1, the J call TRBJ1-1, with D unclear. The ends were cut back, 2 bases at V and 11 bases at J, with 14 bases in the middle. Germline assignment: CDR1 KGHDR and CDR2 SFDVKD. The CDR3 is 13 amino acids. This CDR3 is CATSDSGRDGAFF. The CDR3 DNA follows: TGTGCCACCAGTGATTCTGGAAGGGATGGGGCTTTCTTT.

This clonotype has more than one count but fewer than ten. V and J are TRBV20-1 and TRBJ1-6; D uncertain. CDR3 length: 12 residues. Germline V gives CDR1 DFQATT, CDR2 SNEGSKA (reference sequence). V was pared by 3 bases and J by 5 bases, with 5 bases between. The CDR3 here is CSASENNSPLHF. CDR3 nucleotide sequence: TGCAGTGCTAGTGAGAATAATTCACCCCTCCACTTT.

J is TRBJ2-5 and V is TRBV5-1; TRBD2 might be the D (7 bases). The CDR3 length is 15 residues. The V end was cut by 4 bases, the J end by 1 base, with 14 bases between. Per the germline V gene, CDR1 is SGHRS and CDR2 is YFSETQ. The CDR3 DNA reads TGCGCCAGCAGCATGGGGGGGCAACCCCAAGAGACCCAGTACTTC. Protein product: CASSMGGQPQETQYF. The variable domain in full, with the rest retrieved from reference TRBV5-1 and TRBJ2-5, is KAGVTQTPRYLIKTRGQQVTLSCSPISGHRSVSWYQQTPGQGLQFLFEYFSETQRNKGNFPGRFSGRQFSNSRSEMNVSTLELGDSALYLCASSMGGQPQETQYFGPGTRLLVL.

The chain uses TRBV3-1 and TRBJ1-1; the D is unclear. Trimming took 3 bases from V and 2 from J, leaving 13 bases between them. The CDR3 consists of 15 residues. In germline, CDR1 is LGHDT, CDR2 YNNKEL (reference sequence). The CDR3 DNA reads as TGTGCCAGCAGCCACGAGCTATTGGCTAACACTGAAGCTTTCTTT. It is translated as CASSHELLANTEAFF.

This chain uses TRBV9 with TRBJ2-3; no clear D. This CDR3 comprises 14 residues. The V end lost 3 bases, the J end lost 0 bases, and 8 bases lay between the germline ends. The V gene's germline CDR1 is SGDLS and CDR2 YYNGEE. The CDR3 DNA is TGTGCCAGCAGCGCGGACCCGAGCACAGATACGCAGTATTTT. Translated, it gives CASSADPSTDTQYF.

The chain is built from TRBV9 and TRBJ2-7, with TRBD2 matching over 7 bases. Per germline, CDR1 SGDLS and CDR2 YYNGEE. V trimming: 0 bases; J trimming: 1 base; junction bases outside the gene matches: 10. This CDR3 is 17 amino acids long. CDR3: CASSVGPAGPQSYEQYF. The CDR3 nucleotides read TGTGCCAGCAGCGTAGGACCAGCGGGGCCACAATCCTACGAGCAGTACTTC.

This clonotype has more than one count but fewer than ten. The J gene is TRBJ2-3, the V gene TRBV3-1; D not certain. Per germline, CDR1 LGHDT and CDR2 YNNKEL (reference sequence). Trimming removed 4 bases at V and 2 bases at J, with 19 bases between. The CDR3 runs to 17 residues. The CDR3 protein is CASSPSPGLGATDTQYF. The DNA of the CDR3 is TGTGCCAGCAGCCCGAGTCCGGGCCTTGGTGCCACAGATACGCAGTATTTT.

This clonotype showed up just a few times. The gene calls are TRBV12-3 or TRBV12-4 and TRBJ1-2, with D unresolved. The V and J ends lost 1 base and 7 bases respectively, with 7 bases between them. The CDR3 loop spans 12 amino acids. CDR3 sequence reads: CASSLEVGGYTF. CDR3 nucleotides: TGTGCCAGCAGTTTAGAGGTTGGTGGCTACACCTTC.

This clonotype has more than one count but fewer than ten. The CDR3 region has the DNA TGTGCCAGCTCAATTGGACAGGTTAACAATGAGCAGTTCTTC. Its translation: CASSIGQVNNEQFF. The chain carries TRBV18 and TRBJ2-1; 7 bases align to TRBD1. This CDR3 region has 14 residues. The J segment lost 5 bases and the V segment lost 5 bases, leaving 6 bases of the junction unmatched. Germline-derived CDR1 and CDR2 are KGHSH and LQKENI. The variable domain in full, with the rest retrieved from reference TRBV18 and TRBJ2-1, is NAGVMQNPRHLVRRRGQEARLRCSPMKGHSHVYWYRQLPEEGLKFMVYLQKENIIDESGMPKERFSAEFPKEGPSILRIQQVVRGDSAAYFCASSIGQVNNEQFFGPGTRLTVL.

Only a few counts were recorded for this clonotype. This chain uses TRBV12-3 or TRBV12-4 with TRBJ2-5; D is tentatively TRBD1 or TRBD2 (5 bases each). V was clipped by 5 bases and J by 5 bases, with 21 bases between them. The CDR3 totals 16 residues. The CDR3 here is CASSIKRGSLRETQYF. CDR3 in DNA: TGTGCCAGCAGTATAAAACGGGGCTCCTTGCGGGAGACCCAGTACTTC.

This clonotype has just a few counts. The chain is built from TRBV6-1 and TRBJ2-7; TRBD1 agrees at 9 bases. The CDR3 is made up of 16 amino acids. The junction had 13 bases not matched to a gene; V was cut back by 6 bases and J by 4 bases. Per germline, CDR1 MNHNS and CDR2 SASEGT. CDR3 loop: CASRPPPGQGRYEQYF. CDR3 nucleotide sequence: TGTGCCAGCAGACCTCCCCCGGGACAGGGTAGATACGAGCAGTACTTC.

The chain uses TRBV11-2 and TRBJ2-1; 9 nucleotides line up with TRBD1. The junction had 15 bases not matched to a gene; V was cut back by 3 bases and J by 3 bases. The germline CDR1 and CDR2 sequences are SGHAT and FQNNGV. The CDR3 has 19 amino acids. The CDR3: CASSFPHITSGQGYNEQFF. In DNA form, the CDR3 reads TGTGCCAGCAGCTTTCCACACATAACATCGGGACAGGGCTACAATGAGCAGTTCTTC.